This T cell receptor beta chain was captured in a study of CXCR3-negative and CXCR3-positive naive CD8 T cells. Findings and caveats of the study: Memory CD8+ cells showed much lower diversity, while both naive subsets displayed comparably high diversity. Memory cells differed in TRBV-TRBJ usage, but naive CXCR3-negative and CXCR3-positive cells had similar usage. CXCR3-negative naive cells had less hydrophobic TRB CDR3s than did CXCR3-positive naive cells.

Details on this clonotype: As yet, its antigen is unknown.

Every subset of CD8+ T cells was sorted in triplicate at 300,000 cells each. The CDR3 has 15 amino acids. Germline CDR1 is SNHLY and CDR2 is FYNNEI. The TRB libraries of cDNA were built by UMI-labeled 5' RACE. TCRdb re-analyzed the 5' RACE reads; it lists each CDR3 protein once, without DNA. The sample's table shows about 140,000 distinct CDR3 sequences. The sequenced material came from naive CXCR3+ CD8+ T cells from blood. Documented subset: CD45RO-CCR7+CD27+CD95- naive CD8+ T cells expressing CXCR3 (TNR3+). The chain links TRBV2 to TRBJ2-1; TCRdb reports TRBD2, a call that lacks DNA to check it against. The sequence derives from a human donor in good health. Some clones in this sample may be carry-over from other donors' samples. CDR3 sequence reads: CASSQSSGRAGEQFF. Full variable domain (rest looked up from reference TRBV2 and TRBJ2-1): EPEVTQTPSHQVTQMGQEVILRCVPISNHLYFYWYRQILGQKVEFLVSFYNNEISEKSEIFDDQFSVERPDGSNFTLKIRSTKLEDSAMYFCASSQSSGRAGEQFFGPGTRLTVL.